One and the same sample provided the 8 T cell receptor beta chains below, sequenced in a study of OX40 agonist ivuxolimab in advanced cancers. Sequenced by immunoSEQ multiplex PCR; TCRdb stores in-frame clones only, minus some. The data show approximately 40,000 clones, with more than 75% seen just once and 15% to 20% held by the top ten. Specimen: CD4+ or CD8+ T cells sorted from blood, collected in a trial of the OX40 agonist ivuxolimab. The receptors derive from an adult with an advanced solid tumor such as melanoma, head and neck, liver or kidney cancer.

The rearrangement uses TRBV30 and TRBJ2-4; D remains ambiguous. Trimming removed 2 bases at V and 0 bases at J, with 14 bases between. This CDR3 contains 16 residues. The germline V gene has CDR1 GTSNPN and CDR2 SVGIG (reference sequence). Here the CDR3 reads CAWSRQASLAKNIQYF. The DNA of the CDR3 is TGTGCCTGGAGTCGGCAGGCCTCCCTAGCCAAAAACATTCAGTACTTC.

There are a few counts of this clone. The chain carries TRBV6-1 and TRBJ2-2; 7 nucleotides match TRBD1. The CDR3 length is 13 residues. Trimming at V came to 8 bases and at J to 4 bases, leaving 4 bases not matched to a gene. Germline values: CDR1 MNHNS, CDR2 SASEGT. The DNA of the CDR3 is TGTGCCAGCGACAGGGAGATCACCGGGGAGCTGTTTTTT. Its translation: CASDREITGELFF.

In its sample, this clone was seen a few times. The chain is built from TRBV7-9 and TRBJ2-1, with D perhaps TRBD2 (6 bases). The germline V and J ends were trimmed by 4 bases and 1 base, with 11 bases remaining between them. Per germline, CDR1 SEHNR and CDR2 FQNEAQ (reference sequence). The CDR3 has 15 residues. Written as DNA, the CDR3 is TGTGCCAGCAGCTCCTCTCGGGAGTCCTACAATGAGCAGTTCTTC. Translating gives CASSSSRESYNEQFF.

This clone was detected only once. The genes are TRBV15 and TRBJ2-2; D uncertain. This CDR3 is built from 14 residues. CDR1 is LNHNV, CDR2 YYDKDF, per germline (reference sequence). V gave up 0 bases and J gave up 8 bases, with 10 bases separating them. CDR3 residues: CATSREAERGELFF. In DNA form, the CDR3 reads TGTGCCACCAGCAGAGAGGCGGAACGGGGGGAGCTGTTTTTT.

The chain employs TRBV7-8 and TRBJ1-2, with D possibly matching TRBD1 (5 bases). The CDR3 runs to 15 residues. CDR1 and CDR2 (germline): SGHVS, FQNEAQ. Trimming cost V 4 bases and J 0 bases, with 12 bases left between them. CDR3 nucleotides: TGTGCCAGCAGCTCCGATAGGGGAGCTAACTATGGCTACACCTTC. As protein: CASSSDRGANYGYTF.

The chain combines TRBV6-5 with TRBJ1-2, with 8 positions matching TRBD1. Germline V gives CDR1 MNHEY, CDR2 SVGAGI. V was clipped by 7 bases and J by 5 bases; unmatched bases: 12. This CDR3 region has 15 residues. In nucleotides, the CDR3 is TGTGCCAGCACCGTAACAGGGGGGAGTGGTTATGGCTACACCTTC. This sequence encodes CASTVTGGSGYGYTF.

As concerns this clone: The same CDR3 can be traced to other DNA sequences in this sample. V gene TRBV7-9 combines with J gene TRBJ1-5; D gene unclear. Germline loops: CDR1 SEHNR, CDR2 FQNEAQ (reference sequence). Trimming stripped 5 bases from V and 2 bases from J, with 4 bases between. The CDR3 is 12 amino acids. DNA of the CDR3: TGTGCCAGCAGCCCGGGCAATCAGCCCCAGCATTTT. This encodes CASSPGNQPQHF.

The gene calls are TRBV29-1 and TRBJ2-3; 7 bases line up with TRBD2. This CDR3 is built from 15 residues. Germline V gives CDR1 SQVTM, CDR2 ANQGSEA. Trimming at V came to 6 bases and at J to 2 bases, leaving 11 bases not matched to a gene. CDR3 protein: CSVGGKAEDTDTQYF. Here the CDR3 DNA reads TGCAGCGTGGGGGGGAAGGCGGAGGACACAGATACGCAGTATTTT.